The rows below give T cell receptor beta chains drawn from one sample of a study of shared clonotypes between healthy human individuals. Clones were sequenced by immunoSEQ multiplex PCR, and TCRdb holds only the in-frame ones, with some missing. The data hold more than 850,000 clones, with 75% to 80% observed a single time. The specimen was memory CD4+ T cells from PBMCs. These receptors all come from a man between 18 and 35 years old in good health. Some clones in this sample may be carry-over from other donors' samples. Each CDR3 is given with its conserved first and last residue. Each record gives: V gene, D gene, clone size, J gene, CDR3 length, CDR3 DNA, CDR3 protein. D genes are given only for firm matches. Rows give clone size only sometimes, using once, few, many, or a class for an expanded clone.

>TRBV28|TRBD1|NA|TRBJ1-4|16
TGTGCCAGCAGTTCTCCCCCGGGACAGGACGATGAAAAACTGTTTTTT
CASSSPPGQDDEKLFF
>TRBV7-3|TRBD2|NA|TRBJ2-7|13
TGTGCCAGCTCACCTAGCGGGAGGTCCGAGCAGTACTTC
CASSPSGRSEQYF
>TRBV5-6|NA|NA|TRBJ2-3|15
TGTGCCAGCAGCTTGGTCCCGGGCCGGCTGGATACGCAGTATTTT
CASSLVPGRLDTQYF
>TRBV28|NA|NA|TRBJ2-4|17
TGTGCCAGCAGCCCCCCCATCGGGGGGCTAGCCAAAAACATTCAGTACTTC
CASSPPIGGLAKNIQYF
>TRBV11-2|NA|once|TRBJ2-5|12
TGTGCCAGCAGATCTTTCCAAGAGACCCAGTACTTC
CASRSFQETQYF
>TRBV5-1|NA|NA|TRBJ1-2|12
TGCGCCAGCAGCGGACAGAACTATGGCTACACCTTC
CASSGQNYGYTF
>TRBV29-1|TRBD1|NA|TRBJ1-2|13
TGCAGCGTTGGCTGGGACAGGGGATCTGGCTACACCTTC
CSVGWDRGSGYTF
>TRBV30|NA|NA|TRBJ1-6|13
TGTGCCTGGGCGCAGTCGAGGAATTCACCCCTCCACTTT
CAWAQSRNSPLHF
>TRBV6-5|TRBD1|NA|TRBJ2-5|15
TGTGCCAGCAGCAAACAAGGGACAGGGTGGGAGACCCAGTACTTC
CASSKQGTGWETQYF
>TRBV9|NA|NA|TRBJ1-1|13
TGTGCCAGCAGCGTGGAGGTAAGCACTGAAGCTTTCTTT
CASSVEVSTEAFF
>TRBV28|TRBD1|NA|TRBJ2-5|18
TGTGCCAGCAGTTCGTCGGGGTCCGCCCGACAGGGGGGGAGAACCCAGTACTTC
CASSSSGSARQGGRTQYF
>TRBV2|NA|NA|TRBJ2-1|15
TGTGCCAGCAGTTCCCGGGGAACCTCCTACAATGAGCAGTTCTTC
CASSSRGTSYNEQFF
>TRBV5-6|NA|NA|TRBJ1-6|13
TGTGCCGCCTCGACAGGTGGGAATTCACCCCTCCACTTT
CAASTGGNSPLHF
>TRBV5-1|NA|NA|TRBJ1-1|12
TGCGCCAGCAGCGACGAGAACACTGAAGCTTTCTTT
CASSDENTEAFF
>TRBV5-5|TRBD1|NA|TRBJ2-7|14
TGTGCCAGCAGGTATCCCGGGACAGGCTACGAGCAGTACTTC
CASRYPGTGYEQYF
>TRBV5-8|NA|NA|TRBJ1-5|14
TGTGCCAGCAGCGCGGGACGGTTCAATCAGCCCCAGCATTTT
CASSAGRFNQPQHF
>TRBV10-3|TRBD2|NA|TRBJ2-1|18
TGTGCCATCAGTGAGTTGGCGACTAGCGGAAACTCCTACAATGAGCAGTTCTTC
CAISELATSGNSYNEQFF
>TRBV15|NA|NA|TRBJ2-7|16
TGTGCCACCAGCAGAGATAATACGGGGAGCTCCTACGAGCAGTACTTC
CATSRDNTGSSYEQYF
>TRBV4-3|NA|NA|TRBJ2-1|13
TGCGCCAGCGGTCAAGGTTCCTACAATGAGCAGTTCTTC
CASGQGSYNEQFF
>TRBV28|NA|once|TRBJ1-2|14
TGTGCCAGCAGTTTAGCGGGGGCGCTCTATGGCTACACCTTC
CASSLAGALYGYTF
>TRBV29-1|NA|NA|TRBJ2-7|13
TGCAGCGTTGAGATCTCGCAGCAGGGCGAGCAGTACTTC
CSVEISQQGEQYF
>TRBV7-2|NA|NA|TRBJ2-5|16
TGTGCCAGCAGCTTAGGGTCCCTAGCTTACCAAGAGACCCAGTACTTC
CASSLGSLAYQETQYF
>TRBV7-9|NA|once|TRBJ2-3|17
TGTGCCAGCAGCTCCTCGACTGGACGGGGTTACACAGATACGCAGTATTTT
CASSSSTGRGYTDTQYF
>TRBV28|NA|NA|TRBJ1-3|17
TGTGCCAGCAGTTTCCCCGGATCAGGGGCAACGGGAAACACCATATATTTT
CASSFPGSGATGNTIYF
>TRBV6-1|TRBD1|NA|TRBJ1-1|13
TGTGCCAGCAGACGGACAGGGAACACTGAAGCTTTCTTT
CASRRTGNTEAFF
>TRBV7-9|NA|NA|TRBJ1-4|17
TGTGCCAGCAGCTTGAGGAGCACAGGATCAACTAATGAAAAACTGTTTTTT
CASSLRSTGSTNEKLFF